The next 18 T cell receptor beta chains were all read from a single sample in a study of breast tumors, draining lymph nodes, adjacent tissues. Axillary draining lymph nodes of breast cancer patients supplied the node samples. TCRdb used MiXCR to reprocess the multiplex PCR reads, holding one entry per CDR3 protein. The profile shows over 130,000 distinct CDR3 sequences, around a third of them singletons. The sample consisted of axillary lymph node tissue. The receptors derive from a female donor with breast cancer. Some clones in this sample may be carry-over from other donors' samples.

This clonotype showed up many times. The chain uses TRBV5-5 and TRBJ2-1, with D perhaps matching TRBD1 (5 bases). The germline V gene encodes CDR1 SGHKS and CDR2 YYEKEE (reference sequence). The ends were cut back, 0 bases at V and 7 bases at J, with 8 bases in the middle. The CDR3 runs 13 residues. The CDR3 is CASSLDRWNEQFF. The CDR3 DNA reads TGTGCCAGCAGCTTGGACAGGTGGAATGAGCAGTTCTTC.

To note about this clonotype: The germline gene is not matched at one end of the junction; a read error may be the cause. The chain uses TRBV20-1 and TRBJ2-3; 9 bases line up with TRBD1. The CDR3 sequence is 15 residues long. From germline, CDR1 is DFQATT and CDR2 SNEGSKA (reference sequence). CDR3 coding DNA: TGCAGTGCTAGAGCCCGGGACAGGGCTACAGGTACGCAGTACTTT. Protein sequence: CSARARDRATGTQYF.

A word on this clonotype: A read error may account for a junction end that differs from germline. The chain employs TRBV7-9 and TRBJ1-2, with 8 bases aligning to TRBD1. The CDR3 contains 15 residues. Germline-derived CDR1 and CDR2 are SEHNR and FQNEAQ (reference sequence). In DNA form, the CDR3 reads TGTGCCAGCAGCTTGTGGACAGGGCCTGGCTATGGCTACCCCTTC. Its translation is CASSLWTGPGYGYPF.

In this sample, this clonotype turned up many times. The junction departs from germline at one end; a sequencing error may be responsible. The V gene is TRBV7-7, the J gene TRBJ2-5; D may be TRBD1 (6 bases). Germline CDR1 reads SSHAT; CDR2 reads FNYEAQ (reference sequence). This CDR3 is 15 amino acids long. The CDR3 sequence: CASSINRVPGETQYF. The CDR3, as DNA: TGTGCTAGCAGCATTAACAGGGTACCGGGGGAGACCCAGTACTTC.

This clonotype was counted many times. The chain carries TRBV9 and TRBJ1-2; unclear D gene. The CDR3 runs to 17 residues. Trimming shortened V by 4 bases and J by 1 base, and 20 bases separated the two germline ends. Germline values: CDR1 SGDLS, CDR2 YYNGEE. DNA of the CDR3: TGTGCCAGCAGCATAAGAGGGTCAGGCAGCCTTAACTATGGCTACACCTTC. As protein: CASSIRGSGSLNYGYTF.

This clonotype was seen more than once but under ten times. A much larger clone lies one base from this, so it may be a read error. This rearrangement joins TRBV20-1 to TRBJ1-2, with 8 positions matching TRBD1. The CDR3 extends over 14 amino acids. Germline loops: CDR1 DFQATT, CDR2 SNEGSKA (reference sequence). The CDR3 loop reads CSAPRQGAVYGYAF. The CDR3 nucleotides are TGCAGTGCTCCCCGGCAGGGGGCCGTCTATGGCTACGCCTTC.

Many counts were recorded for this clonotype. The chain couples TRBV30 to TRBJ1-5; 7 bases map to TRBD1. The ends lost 2 bases at V and 5 bases at J; junction bases unmatched: 3. The CDR3 totals 13 residues. Germline CDR1 is GTSNPN and CDR2 is SVGIG (reference sequence). DNA for the CDR3: TGTGCCTGGAGTTATCAGGGGGATCAGCCCCAGCATTTT. Translating it yields CAWSYQGDQPQHF.

As to this clonotype: A much more abundant neighbour one base away suggests this may be a read error. J is TRBJ2-7 and V is TRBV6-6, with a possible D match to TRBD2 (5 bases). Trimming removed 5 bases at V and 9 bases at J, with 17 bases between. Germline CDR1 and CDR2: MNHNY and SVGAGI (reference sequence). CDR3 length: 13 amino acids. As DNA, the CDR3 is TGTGCCAGCAGTCACCCCCGAGGCGGGCCGCAGTACTTC. The encoded protein is CASSHPRGGPQYF.

The chain employs TRBV29-1 and TRBJ1-2; perhaps TRBD1 as D (6 bases). Looked up from germline, CDR1 is SQVTM and CDR2 is ANQGSEA. Trimming stripped 3 bases from V and 6 bases from J, with 14 bases between. The CDR3 contains 13 residues. The CDR3 DNA is TGCAGCGTTGATGGGGGCTCCTACAATGGCTACACCTTC. Translation: CSVDGGSYNGYTF.

The chain has TRBV13 and TRBJ2-5; D not resolved. Germline CDR1 and CDR2: PRHDT and FYEKMQ (reference sequence). The V end was cut by 2 bases, the J end by 7 bases, with 5 bases between. This CDR3 comprises 11 residues. The DNA of the CDR3 is TGTGCCAGCAGCTTAAGGCGGACCCAGTACTTC. Amino acids: CASSLRRTQYF.

The chain combines TRBV27 with TRBJ2-1; weak D call: TRBD2 (6 bases). Looked up from germline, CDR1 is MNHEY and CDR2 is SMNVEV (reference sequence). The CDR3 runs 16 residues. Trimming took off 5 bases at V and 3 bases at J, with 17 bases between the two ends. The CDR3 loop is CASSKSGLFSYNEQFF. CDR3 nucleotides: TGTGCCAGCAGTAAATCGGGACTTTTTAGCTACAATGAGCAGTTCTTC.

The chain has TRBV4-2 and TRBJ2-7; 11 bases match TRBD1. CDR1 is LGHNA, CDR2 YNFKEQ, per germline. The CDR3 is made up of 13 amino acids. V was pared by 4 bases and J by 10 bases, with 6 bases of the junction left unmatched. The CDR3 DNA is TGTGCCAGCAGCCCCCGGGACAGGGGGAGACAGTACTTC. Protein product: CASSPRDRGRQYF.

This clonotype was detected ten times or more. The V and J genes are TRBV7-6 and TRBJ1-2; D gene ambiguous. CDR3 length: 15 amino acids. Trimming cost V 1 base and J 1 base, with 10 bases left between them. Germline lookup yields CDR1 SGHVS and CDR2 FNYEAQ. The CDR3 here is CASSLEVGHNYGYTF. Here the CDR3 DNA reads TGTGCCAGCAGCTTAGAGGTCGGGCATAACTATGGCTACACCTTC.

The gene calls are TRBV7-2 and TRBJ2-5, with a tentative D call TRBD1 (5 bases). Germline CDR1 reads SGHTA; CDR2 reads FQGNSA. The V and J ends lost 2 bases and 5 bases respectively, with 12 bases between them. This CDR3 spans 14 amino acids. Here the CDR3 reads CASSLPVGQETQYF. The CDR3 DNA reads TGTGCCAGCAGCTTACCCGTGGGGCAGGAGACCCAGTACTTC.

This clonotype has ten or more counts. This rearrangement joins TRBV7-2 to TRBJ1-4, with D perhaps TRBD1 (6 bases). V was cut by 5 bases and J by 2 bases, with 12 bases left in between. Germline CDR1 reads SGHTA; CDR2 reads FQGNSA. This CDR3 region has 15 residues. For the CDR3, the DNA is TGTGCCAGCAGCCCCAGGGGAAGGACTAATGAAAAACTGTTTTTT. As protein: CASSPRGRTNEKLFF.

In its sample, this clonotype was seen many times. V usage is TRBV2 and J usage is TRBJ1-2; D may be TRBD1 (6 bases). CDR3 length: 16 amino acids. Germline lookup yields CDR1 SNHLY and CDR2 FYNNEI. V dropped 2 bases and J dropped 8 bases, with 21 bases sitting between them. CDR3 protein: CASSERGGTITSGYTF. CDR3 sequence (DNA): TGTGCCAGCAGTGAAAGGGGCGGGACAATTACTTCCGGCTACACCTTC.

V is TRBV5-5 and J is TRBJ1-5, with 7 bases that match TRBD1. CDR1 is SGHKS, CDR2 YYEKEE, per germline (reference sequence). The CDR3 has 14 residues. The trim removed 0 bases at V and 6 bases at J, leaving 3 bases unmatched. CDR3 region: CASSLEAGGQPQHF. The CDR3 nucleotides read TGTGCCAGCAGCTTGGAGGCAGGGGGTCAGCCCCAGCATTTT.

This chain links TRBV30 with TRBJ2-1, with D possibly matching TRBD2 (5 bases). Deletions cut 2 bases from V and 0 bases from J, with 14 bases between. The CDR3 totals 16 residues. Germline CDR1 reads GTSNPN; CDR2 reads SVGIG (reference sequence). The CDR3 DNA follows: TGTGCCTGGAGTAGGTTGGGAGCGGACTCCTACAATGAGCAGTTCTTC. It encodes CAWSRLGADSYNEQFF.